The 24 T cell receptor beta chains below were found in one sample sequenced in a study of tumor-infiltrating lymphocytes in oesophageal squamous cell carcinoma. TCRdb reprocessed the PCR reads with MiXCR, giving one entry per CDR3 protein. The sample has tens of thousands of distinct CDR3 sequences, about 35% seen once; the top ten hold around 10%. Input material: esophageal tumor tissue. Every receptor here comes from a male donor with esophageal squamous cell carcinoma.

The chain carries TRBV6-1 and TRBJ2-3, with 8 bases identical to TRBD2. Trimming at V came to 1 base and at J to 0 bases, leaving 6 bases not matched to a gene. Germline CDR1 MNHNS, CDR2 SASEGT. The CDR3 extends over 17 amino acids. The DNA of the CDR3 is TGTGCCAGCAGTGAAGTGAGCGGGGGAGGAAGCACAGATACGCAGTATTTT. It specifies CASSEVSGGGSTDTQYF.

Within the sample, this clonotype is medium-sized. The chain links TRBV28 to TRBJ2-7; maybe TRBD2 (6 bases). V lost 3 bases and J lost 3, with 9 bases in between. This CDR3 contains 13 residues. Germline V gene sequence: CDR1 MDHEN, CDR2 SYDVKM. The CDR3 reads CASSFLGGYEQYF. In DNA form, the CDR3 reads TGTGCCAGCAGTTTCTTGGGGGGCTACGAGCAGTACTTC.

This clonotype was found many times. A junction boundary mismatches the germline segment, possibly from a read error. V usage is TRBV6-1 and J usage is TRBJ2-1; weak D call: TRBD2 (7 bases). The germline V gene encodes CDR1 MNHNS and CDR2 SASEGT. This CDR3 is 15 amino acids long. The CDR3: CASSERGGRNSPLHF. CDR3 nucleotide sequence: TGTGCCAGCAGTGAAAGGGGGGGCCGGAATTCACCCCTCCACTTC.

This clonotype was recorded many times. The V gene is TRBV18, the J gene TRBJ2-6; either TRBD1 or TRBD2 may fit D (5 bases each). Germline V lookup: CDR1 KGHSH, CDR2 LQKENI. CDR3 length equals 16 residues. Trimming stripped 0 bases from V and 1 base from J, with 7 bases between. The CDR3 nucleotides are TGTGCCAGCTCACCACCTGGGGGTTCTGGGGCCAACGTCCTGACTTTC. This codes for CASSPPGGSGANVLTF.

Concerning this clonotype itself: This CDR3 is missing its conserved last phenylalanine or tryptophan, likely due to a read error. The DNA is left out, because the CDR3 cannot be placed on it with certainty; the CDR3 is given as TCRdb lists it. This chain joins TRBV7-2 and TRBJ2-6; the listed D gene, TRBD2, was not tested against the DNA. Both ends counted, the CDR3 spans 19 residues. Germline CDR1 reads SGHTA; CDR2 reads FQGNSA. This chain's CDR3 is CASSWGGGRTSGYEQYFGN.

This clonotype rates as medium-sized. In nucleotides, the CDR3 is TGCGCCAGCAGCCTCCAAGAGACCCAGTACTTC. Its translation: CASSLQETQYF. The chain has TRBV5-1 and TRBJ2-5; no firm D call. V dropped 4 bases and J dropped 1 base, with 2 bases sitting between them. Germline CDR1 SGHRS, CDR2 YFSETQ. The CDR3 consists of 11 residues. The variable domain in full, completed from reference TRBV5-1 and TRBJ2-5, reads KAGVTQTPRYLIKTRGQQVTLSCSPISGHRSVSWYQQTPGQGLQFLFEYFSETQRNKGNFPGRFSGRQFSNSRSEMNVSTLELGDSALYLCASSLQETQYFGPGTRLLVL.

This clonotype has at least ten counts. The chain has TRBV6-4 and TRBJ2-6; perhaps D is TRBD1 or TRBD2 (6 bases each). Near its end, the DNA agrees better with TRBJ2-7, so the J call may be wrong. The CDR3 totals 13 residues. In germline, CDR1 is MRHNA, CDR2 SNTAGT. CDR3 coding DNA: TGTGCCAGCAGTGAGCGGGACACAGATACGCAGTACTTC. Encoded protein: CASSERDTDTQYF.

This clonotype was observed a handful of times. The gene calls are TRBV5-1 and TRBJ2-1; 8 nucleotides agree with TRBD2. V dropped 0 bases and J dropped 3; count of bases not matched to a gene: 2. Germline V gene lookup returns CDR1 SGHRS and CDR2 YFSETQ. CDR3 length: 15 residues. The CDR3 region is CASSLGLAGYNEQFF. In DNA form, the CDR3 reads TGCGCCAGCAGCTTGGGGCTAGCGGGCTACAATGAGCAGTTCTTC.

This clonotype was counted many times. The chain is built from TRBV7-3 and TRBJ1-1; 7 bases line up with TRBD1. Per the germline V gene, CDR1 is SGHTA and CDR2 is FQGTGA. The CDR3 length is 13 residues. The junction had 2 bases not matched to a gene; V was cut back by 2 bases and J by 5 bases. CDR3 amino acids: CASSLSRGTEAFF. CDR3 coding DNA: TGTGCCAGCAGCTTATCCAGGGGGACTGAAGCTTTCTTT.

This clonotype has ten or more counts. J is TRBJ2-5 and V is TRBV28, with 7 positions matching TRBD1. This CDR3 spans 15 amino acids. Germline CDR1 MDHEN, CDR2 SYDVKM. Trimming cost V 4 bases and J 5 bases; bases outside gene matches: 10. CDR3 sequence reads: CASSSNKGQPETQYF. The CDR3, as DNA: TGTGCCAGCAGTTCCAACAAGGGACAGCCCGAGACCCAGTACTTC. Drawing the rest from reference TRBV28 and TRBJ2-5, the complete variable domain is DVKVTQSSRYLVKRTGEKVFLECVQDMDHENMFWYRQDPGLGLRLIYFSYDVKMKEKGDIPEGYSVSREKKERFSLILESASTNQTSMYLCASSSNKGQPETQYFGPGTRLLVL.

As regards this clonotype: The missing conserved phenylalanine or tryptophan at the end of this CDR3 makes a read error likely. No DNA is shown, since the ends of the CDR3 on it are uncertain; the CDR3 is the one TCRdb lists. The chain has TRBV5-6 and TRBJ2-3; TRBD1 is the table's D call, not checked against the DNA. The CDR3 sequence runs 15 residues, both termini included. Germline V lookup: CDR1 SGHDT, CDR2 YYEEEE. The CDR3 sequence is CASRDRTKETQYFGP.

In regard to this clonotype: One base away lies a much larger clone, so this may be a sequencing read error. The rearrangement joins TRBV28 to TRBJ2-1, with TRBD1 identical over 9 bases. The CDR3 sequence is 14 residues long. Germline V gene data show CDR1 as MDHEN and CDR2 as SYDVKM. V dropped 2 bases and J dropped 10; count of bases not matched to a gene: 6. This CDR3 reads CASSLGDRAYEQFF. The CDR3 region has the DNA TGTGCCAGCAGTTTAGGGGACAGGGCCTACGAGCAGTTCTTC.

Concerning this clonotype itself: A read error is likely, as this CDR3 ends without the conserved phenylalanine or tryptophan. No DNA is shown, since the ends of the CDR3 on it are uncertain; the CDR3 is the one TCRdb lists. The V call is TRBV7-9, the J call TRBJ2-1; the listed D gene, TRBD1, was not tested against the DNA. Per germline, CDR1 SEHNR and CDR2 FQNEAQ (reference sequence). The CDR3 length is 10 residues, termini included. The chain's CDR3 is CASSSIQEDL.

By sample share, this clonotype is medium-sized. V is TRBV7-3 and J is TRBJ2-6; the D gene is possibly TRBD1 (5 bases). Trimming cost V 4 bases and J 0 bases, with 10 bases left between them. CDR1 and CDR2 (germline): SGHTA, FQGTGA. The CDR3 is 16 residues long. Here the CDR3 DNA reads TGTGCCAGCAGCTCACAGGTTAACTCTGGGGCCAACGTCCTGACTTTC. Its translation: CASSSQVNSGANVLTF.

V is TRBV11-2 and J is TRBJ2-5; D is perhaps TRBD2 (6 bases). The closer fit of TRBJ2-1 to the DNA end suggests the J call may be wrong. CDR1 is SGHAT and CDR2 is FQNNGV in the germline V gene. The CDR3 has 16 residues. CDR3 residues: CASSRVEGRESPEQFF. In nucleotides, the CDR3 is TGTGCCAGCAGCCGTGTAGAGGGACGGGAGTCCCCCGAGCAGTTCTTC.

The gene calls are TRBV7-4 and TRBJ2-3, with a weak D call TRBD1 (6 bases). The J call may be wrong; the DNA end is better matched by TRBJ2-5. The CDR3 covers 13 residues. The germline CDR1 and CDR2 sequences are SGHVT and SQSDAQ. CDR3 region: CASSFVGAETQYF. The CDR3, as DNA: TGTGCCAGCAGCTTCGTGGGGGCGGAGACCCAGTACTTC.

The chain recombines TRBV20-1 with TRBJ2-7; D is unclear. CDR3 length equals 14 residues. CDR1 is DFQATT and CDR2 is SNEGSKA in the germline V gene (reference sequence). V lost 1 base and J 7 bases, leaving 17 bases between the germline ends. The CDR3 DNA is TGCAGTGCTAGAGTAAGTGGGGAATTCGATGAGCAGTACTTC. It codes for CSARVSGEFDEQYF.

V is TRBV12-3 or TRBV12-4 and J is TRBJ1-1, with a possible D match to TRBD1 (6 bases). CDR3 length: 14 amino acids. Trimming took 6 bases from V and 1 from J, leaving 12 bases between them. The CDR3 is CASRYGQRNTEAFF. CDR3 DNA: TGTGCCAGCAGATATGGACAGCGGAACACTGAAGCTTTCTTT.

The chain employs TRBV18 and TRBJ1-2; TRBD1 might be the D (5 bases). Trimming cost V 6 bases and J 4 bases, with 15 bases left between them. CDR1 and CDR2 from the germline V gene are KGHSH and LQKENI. The CDR3 extends over 14 amino acids. The CDR3 DNA reads as TGTGCCAGCTCCGGAGGGGCGCAGGTCTATGGCTACACCTTC. This gives the protein CASSGGAQVYGYTF.

This clonotype was found once. V gene TRBV7-4 combines with J gene TRBJ2-5, with TRBD2 matching over 13 bases. The CDR3 is 18 residues long. The V segment lost 5 bases and the J segment 5 bases; nucleotides outside the gene matches: 14. Looked up from germline, CDR1 is SGHVT and CDR2 is SQSDAQ. The CDR3 region is CASSPTLGGTSGTETQYF. DNA for the CDR3: TGTGCCAGCAGCCCCACCCTGGGGGGGACTAGCGGGACGGAGACCCAGTACTTC.

V usage is TRBV28 and J usage is TRBJ1-5; D is unresolved. With 2 bases removed from V and 6 bases from J, the gap between germline ends came to 11 bases. Germline loops: CDR1 MDHEN, CDR2 SYDVKM. The CDR3 is 14 residues long. CDR3 DNA: TGTGCCAGCAGTTTAATCCTGCGGGGTCAGCCCCAGCATTTT. Protein product: CASSLILRGQPQHF.

The chain links TRBV6-5 to TRBJ2-1; TRBD2 matches 14 bases. Germline V lookup: CDR1 MNHEY, CDR2 SVGAGI. V was clipped by 3 bases and J by 12 bases; unmatched bases: 4. The CDR3 sequence is 14 residues long. The CDR3 DNA sequence: TGTGCCAGCAGTTATGGGACTAGCGGGAGCGGGCAGTTCTTC. The encoded protein is CASSYGTSGSGQFF.

This clonotype has a count of ten or more. A much bigger clone sits one base away, suggesting this may be a read error. V gene TRBV7-6 combines with J gene TRBJ2-7, with unresolved D. TRBJ2-1 explains the end of the DNA better; the J call may be wrong. The CDR3 runs 14 residues. Germline-derived CDR1 and CDR2 are SGHVS and FNYEAQ. The DNA of the CDR3 is TGTGCCAGCAGCTTAGCCCCAGTTTCCTACGAGCAGTTCTTC. Its translation is CASSLAPVSYEQFF.

This clonotype has ten or more counts. V gene TRBV28 combines with J gene TRBJ2-1; 9 bases align to TRBD1. CDR3 length equals 17 residues. With V trimmed by 6 bases and J by 6 bases, 15 bases remained unmatched. CDR1 and CDR2 (germline): MDHEN, SYDVKM. In DNA form, the CDR3 reads TGTGCCAGCAGCCAACTAACCGGGACAGGGCTCTTCAATGAGCAGTTCTTC. This translates into CASSQLTGTGLFNEQFF.